This T cell receptor beta chain was sequenced in a study of cytomegalovirus exposure and HLA in healthy donors. 13 Jbeta primers and 60 Vbeta primers were used for the PCR. TCRdb's table, derived via immunoSEQ multiplex PCR, lists solely in-frame clones and lacks some. The sample contains about 120,000 clones, over 8.5% of which appear only once. The table lists this clone with a few counts. The junction departs from germline at one end; a sequencing error may be responsible. Germline values: CDR1 LNHNV, CDR2 YYDKDF (reference sequence). This CDR3 contains 15 residues. The gene calls are TRBV15 and TRBJ1-3, with 8 bases aligning to TRBD1. The source of this sequence is a woman aged 40 to 50 in good health and CMV-seropositive. What was sequenced was PBMCs. The CDR3 here is CATSRAGTGGDTIYF. CDR3 DNA sequence: TGTGCCACCAGCAGAGCCGGGACAGGTGGAGACACCATATATTTT.